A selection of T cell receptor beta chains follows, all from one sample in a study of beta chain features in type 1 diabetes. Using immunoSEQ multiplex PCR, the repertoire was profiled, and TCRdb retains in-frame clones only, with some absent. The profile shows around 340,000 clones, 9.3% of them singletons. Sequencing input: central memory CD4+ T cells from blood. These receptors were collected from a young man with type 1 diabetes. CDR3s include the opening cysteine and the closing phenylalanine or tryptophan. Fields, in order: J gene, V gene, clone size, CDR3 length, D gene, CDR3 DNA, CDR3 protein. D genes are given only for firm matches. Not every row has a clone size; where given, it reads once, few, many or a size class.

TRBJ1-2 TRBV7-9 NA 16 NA TGTGCCAGCAGCTTCTCACGATCAGGGACGCAGAGGCGGGACACCTTC CASSFSRSGTQRRDTF
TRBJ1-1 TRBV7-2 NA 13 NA TGTGCCAGCAGTTCGGACAGACAAATTGGAGCTTTCTTT CASSSDRQIGAFF
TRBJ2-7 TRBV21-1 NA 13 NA TGTGCCAGCAGCCGGGACAGCTCCTACGAGCAGTACTTC CASSRDSSYEQYF
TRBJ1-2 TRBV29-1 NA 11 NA TGCAGCGCCCGGAGCGGGGACGGCTACACCTTC CSARSGDGYTF
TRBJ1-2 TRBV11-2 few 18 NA TGTGCCAGCAGCGCCAACGCACCACAGGGCCCCGTGGGCTATGGCTACACCTTC CASSANAPQGPVGYGYTF
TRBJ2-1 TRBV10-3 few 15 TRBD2 TGTGCCACCTTGACGACTAGCGGGGCCGACAATGAGCAGTTCTTC CATLTTSGADNEQFF
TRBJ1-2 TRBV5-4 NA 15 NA TGTGCCAGCAGCTTGGGAGGAGCGGCCGGGCGGGGCTACACCTTC CASSLGGAAGRGYTF
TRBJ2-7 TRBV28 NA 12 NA TGTGCCAGCAGTGGTTCCGCCTACGAGCAGTACTTC CASSGSAYEQYF
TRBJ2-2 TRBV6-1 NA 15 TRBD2 TGTGCCAGCATCCGTCGGGAGGCCGTTGGAGGGGAGCTGTTTTTT CASIRREAVGGELFF
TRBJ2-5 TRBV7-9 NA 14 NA TGTGCCAGCAGCTGGAACGGGCCAGGAGAGACCCAGTACTTC CASSWNGPGETQYF
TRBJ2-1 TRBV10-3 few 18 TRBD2 TGTGCCATCAGTGAGTCTCCCCCAGCGGGGAGCTCCTACAATGAGCAGTTCTTC CAISESPPAGSSYNEQFF
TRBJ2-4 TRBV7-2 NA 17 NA TGTGCCAGCAGCTTAAAGTTAGGGTGGGAAGCCAAAAACATTCAGTACTTC CASSLKLGWEAKNIQYF
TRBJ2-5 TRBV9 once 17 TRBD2 TGTGCCAGCAGCGTGTACGCTAGCGGGGTAAAACAAGAGACCCAGTACTTC CASSVYASGVKQETQYF
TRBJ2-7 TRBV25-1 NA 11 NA TGTGCCAGCAGTGATTACTACGAGCAGTACTTC CASSDYYEQYF
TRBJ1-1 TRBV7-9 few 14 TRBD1 TGTGCCAGCAGCTCGGGACAGTGGAACACTGAAGCTTTCTTT CASSSGQWNTEAFF
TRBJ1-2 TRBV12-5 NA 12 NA TGTGCTAGTGGTCCTCTAGAGCGGGGCTACACCTTC CASGPLERGYTF
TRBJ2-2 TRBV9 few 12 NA TGTGCCAGCAGCGTCGCGACCGGGGAGCTGTTTTTT CASSVATGELFF
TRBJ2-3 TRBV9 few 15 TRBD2 TGTGCCAGCAGCGTAGACGGGGGGGCCGTAGATACGCAGTATTTT CASSVDGGAVDTQYF
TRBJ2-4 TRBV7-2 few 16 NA TGTGCCAGCAGCTCCGAGGCGAGGGTTACCAAAAACATTCAGTACTTC CASSSEARVTKNIQYF
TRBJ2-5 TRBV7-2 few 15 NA TGTGCCAGCAGCTTAGATCAGGGGCAAGCAGAGACCCAGTACTTC CASSLDQGQAETQYF
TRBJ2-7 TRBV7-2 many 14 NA TGTGCCAGTTATATCCGGGGAGCCGGCTACGAGCAGTACTTC CASYIRGAGYEQYF
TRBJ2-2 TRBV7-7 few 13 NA TGTGCTAGCAGCTTAGGCCGGTCCGGGGAGCTGTTTTTT CASSLGRSGELFF